The 19 T cell receptor beta chains below come from one sample, sequenced in a study of control samples from healthy donors and cancer patients. Profiled with immunoSEQ multiplex PCR; TCRdb holds only in-frame clones, not every one. Of under 150,000 clones detected, 89% appear once; the ten largest clones hold around 4.7%. The source material was blood. These receptors were taken from a man aged 25-45 years in good health.

The sample holds one count of this clone. The chain uses TRBV7-2 and TRBJ2-7; the match to TRBD1 covers 10 bases. Trimming took 3 bases from V and 3 from J; bases not matched to a gene: 2. The CDR3 is 14 residues long. CDR1 is SGHTA and CDR2 is FQGNSA in the germline V gene. CDR3 nucleotide sequence: TGTGCCAGCAGCTTGACAGGGGGCGTCTACGAGCAGTACTTC. Its translation: CASSLTGGVYEQYF.

V gene TRBV7-9 combines with J gene TRBJ2-3; TRBD2 aligns across 16 bases. With V trimmed by 6 bases and J by 5 bases, 11 bases remained unmatched. Germline CDR1 SEHNR, CDR2 FQNEAQ (reference sequence). The CDR3 runs 18 residues. The CDR3 loop reads CASRPTGTSGGARDTQYF. The CDR3 region has the DNA TGTGCCAGCAGACCGACCGGGACTAGCGGGGGGGCCAGAGATACGCAGTATTTT.

The V call is TRBV19, the J call TRBJ1-1; the D gene is possibly TRBD1 (5 bases). The CDR3 has 15 amino acids. CDR1 is LNHDA and CDR2 is SQIVND in the germline V gene (reference sequence). V lost 2 bases, J lost 1 base, and 11 bases lay in between. For the CDR3, the DNA is TGTGCCAGTAGTATACAGGGACTCAAGAACACTGAAGCTTTCTTT. This gives the protein CASSIQGLKNTEAFF.

CDR3 region: CSVVSTGGYEQYF. The DNA for the CDR3 is TGCAGCGTTGTCTCGACAGGGGGCTACGAGCAGTACTTC. The rearrangement uses TRBV29-1 and TRBJ2-7; the match to TRBD1 covers 9 bases. The CDR3 is 13 amino acids. V lost 4 bases and J lost 3; bases outside the gene matches: 4. CDR1 SQVTM and CDR2 ANQGSEA come from the germline V gene.

The chain carries TRBV24-1 and TRBJ1-1, with TRBD1 identical over 7 bases. From germline, CDR1 is KGHDR and CDR2 SFDVKD. The junction had 8 bases not matched to a gene; V was cut back by 9 bases and J by 2 bases. This CDR3 spans 14 amino acids. This CDR3 is CATSTGLGNTEAFF. The CDR3 nucleotides read TGTGCCACCTCGACAGGGCTCGGAAACACTGAAGCTTTCTTT.

The J gene is TRBJ2-6, the V gene TRBV6-5, with unresolved D. In germline, CDR1 is MNHEY, CDR2 SVGAGI. With 6 bases removed from V and 1 base from J, the gap between germline ends came to 10 bases. The CDR3 is 15 amino acids. CDR3: CASRAVRSGANVLTF. Here the CDR3 DNA reads TGTGCCAGCAGGGCCGTTCGGTCTGGGGCCAACGTCCTGACTTTC.

The chain recombines TRBV14 with TRBJ1-1; the match to TRBD1 covers 7 bases. The CDR3 consists of 14 residues. J gave up 7 bases and V 2 bases, and 7 bases lay outside the gene matches. Germline CDR1 is SGHDN and CDR2 is FVKESK. CDR3 residues: CASSQIAGGYEAFF. The DNA for the CDR3 is TGTGCCAGCAGCCAAATCGCAGGGGGTTATGAAGCTTTCTTT.

The chain carries TRBV6-4 and TRBJ2-1, with TRBD2 matching 7 bases. Germline V lookup: CDR1 MRHNA, CDR2 SNTAGT. The CDR3 covers 14 residues. V dropped 3 bases and J dropped 8; count of bases not matched to a gene: 7. CDR3 nucleotide sequence: TGTGCCAGCAGTGAAGGCGGGAGTGGGGATGAGCAGTTCTTC. It translates to CASSEGGSGDEQFF.

The chain has TRBV4-1 and TRBJ2-3; D assignment may be TRBD1 or TRBD2 (5 bases each). The CDR3 has 15 residues. V was shortened by 3 bases and J by 3 bases, with 13 bases between the two germline ends. Germline V gene data show CDR1 as MGHRA and CDR2 as YSYEKL. In nucleotides, the CDR3 is TGCGCCAGCAGCCAGGGGCGGGCTGGTACAGATACGCAGTATTTT. Its translation: CASSQGRAGTDTQYF.

The V call is TRBV7-9, the J call TRBJ2-2, with 13 bases lining up with TRBD2. The CDR3 loop spans 19 amino acids. V dropped 4 bases and J dropped 1; count of bases not matched to a gene: 9. Per the germline V gene, CDR1 is SEHNR and CDR2 is FQNEAQ (reference sequence). CDR3 in DNA: TGTGCCAGCAGCTCACGACTAGCGGGAGGCCGAATGAACACCGGGGAGCTGTTTTTT. This codes for CASSSRLAGGRMNTGELFF. Filled out from reference TRBV7-9 and TRBJ2-2, the complete variable domain reads DTGVSQNPRHKITKRGQNVTFRCDPISEHNRLYWYRQTLGQGPEFLTYFQNEAQLEKSRLLSDRFSAERPKGSFSTLEIQRTEQGDSAMYLCASSSRLAGGRMNTGELFFGEGSRLTVL.

V gene TRBV7-2 combines with J gene TRBJ2-1, with unresolved D. CDR3 length: 12 amino acids. CDR1 is SGHTA and CDR2 is FQGNSA in the germline V gene. With 5 bases removed from V and 7 bases from J, the gap between germline ends came to 9 bases. This CDR3 reads CASSLNRNEQFF. The CDR3 DNA sequence: TGTGCCAGCAGCCTCAACAGAAATGAGCAGTTCTTC.

The CDR3 DNA sequence: TGTGCCACAGGGGGGGACAGAAATTCACCCCTCCACTTT. Amino acid sequence: CATGGDRNSPLHF. V usage is TRBV2 and J usage is TRBJ1-6, with 7 bases identical to TRBD1. The V gene end was trimmed by 10 bases and the J gene end by 7 bases; junction bases not matched to a gene: 7. The CDR3 totals 13 residues. Germline values: CDR1 SNHLY, CDR2 FYNNEI.

The chain joins TRBV4-2 to TRBJ2-2; 10 bases are a match to TRBD2. The CDR3 covers 16 residues. V was clipped by 0 bases and J by 6 bases; unmatched bases: 4. CDR1 LGHNA and CDR2 YNFKEQ come from the germline V gene. The CDR3 protein is CASSQDTLAGAGELFF. CDR3 sequence (DNA): TGTGCCAGCAGCCAAGATACCCTAGCGGGAGCCGGGGAGCTGTTTTTT.

The rearrangement joins TRBV30 to TRBJ2-7; unclear D gene. Per germline, CDR1 GTSNPN and CDR2 SVGIG (reference sequence). Deletions cut 5 bases from V and 0 bases from J, with 11 bases between. This CDR3 region has 13 residues. CDR3 protein: CAWVGRGSYEQYF. The CDR3 bases are TGTGCCTGGGTCGGTAGAGGCTCCTACGAGCAGTACTTC.

The chain is built from TRBV11-1 and TRBJ2-4, with D tentatively TRBD2 (5 bases). The germline V and J ends were trimmed by 7 bases and 8 bases, with 18 bases remaining between them. CDR1 SGHAT and CDR2 FQDESV come from the germline V gene (reference sequence). The CDR3 has 14 amino acids. CDR3 nucleotides: TGTGCCAGCATGGCGGGCTCCCGAGAGGACATTCAGTACTTC. As protein: CASMAGSREDIQYF.

The V gene is TRBV7-2, the J gene TRBJ1-5; the match to TRBD1 covers 9 bases. Trimming at V came to 5 bases and at J to 10 bases, leaving 6 bases not matched to a gene. CDR1 and CDR2 (germline): SGHTA, FQGNSA. The CDR3 spans 13 residues. CDR3 sequence: CASSDNRGRPQHF. The CDR3 DNA is TGTGCCAGCAGCGACAACAGGGGGCGACCCCAGCATTTT.

The chain recombines TRBV5-4 with TRBJ2-7, with D perhaps TRBD1 or TRBD2 (5 bases each). The CDR3 runs to 17 residues. V lost 3 bases to trimming and J lost 0 bases, with 19 bases between them. The germline gives CDR1 SGHNT, CDR2 YYREEE (reference sequence). CDR3 nucleotide sequence: TGTGCCAGCAGCTCCGGGACCGAACAATTCAGCTCCTACGAGCAGTACTTC. Translation: CASSSGTEQFSSYEQYF.

The chain couples TRBV11-2 to TRBJ2-5, with D tentatively TRBD2 (5 bases). In germline, CDR1 is SGHAT, CDR2 FQNNGV. The V end was cut by 1 base, the J end by 5 bases, with 11 bases between. CDR3 size: 14 residues. CDR3 protein: CASSLAFSGETQYF. For the CDR3, the DNA is TGTGCCAGCAGCTTAGCGTTTTCGGGGGAGACCCAGTACTTC.

V usage is TRBV18 and J usage is TRBJ1-1; D is undetermined. The CDR3 runs to 13 residues. V was clipped by 3 bases and J by 6 bases, with 11 bases between them. Germline V gives CDR1 KGHSH, CDR2 LQKENI. CDR3 nucleotides: TGTGCCAGCTCACCCGTCCCGACCGCTGAAGCTTTCTTT. Amino acid sequence: CASSPVPTAEAFF.